The clone carrying this T cell receptor (beta chain) was found many times. Its cognate antigen is unknown. The source of the sample is a study of naive and memory T cell subsets. Study findings and constraints: This RNA-based method may be sensitive to activation-related transcript changes.

TCR cDNA received a 3' ligated oligonucleotide that carried a UMI. V was clipped by 6 bases and J by 7 bases; unmatched bases: 8. The germline gives CDR1 MDHEN, CDR2 SYDVKM. The CDR3 runs 14 residues. The SP2 primer and nested alpha and beta constant region primers amplified ligated cDNA in four rounds. TCRdb ran MiXCR on the 5' RACE reads and lists one entry per CDR3 protein. Among over 45,000 distinct CDR3 sequences, approximately 4.5% were seen once, and the ten largest hold around 0.84%. This receptor was identified in a female donor in good health. J is TRBJ1-5 and V is TRBV28; 8 bases map to TRBD1. The CDR3 DNA reads as TGTGCCAGCAGCGCCCAGGGGGCTCGACAGCCCCAGCATTTT. It specifies CASSAQGARQPQHF.